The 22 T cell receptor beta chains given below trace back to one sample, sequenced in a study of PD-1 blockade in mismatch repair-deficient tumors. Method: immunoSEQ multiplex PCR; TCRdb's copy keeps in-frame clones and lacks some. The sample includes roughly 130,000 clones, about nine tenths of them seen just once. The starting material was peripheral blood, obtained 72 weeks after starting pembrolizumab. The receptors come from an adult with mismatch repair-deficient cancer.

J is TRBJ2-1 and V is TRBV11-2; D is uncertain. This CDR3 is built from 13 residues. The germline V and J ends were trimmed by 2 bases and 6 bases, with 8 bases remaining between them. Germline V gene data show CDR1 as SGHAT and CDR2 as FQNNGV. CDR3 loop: CASSLNPPNEQFF. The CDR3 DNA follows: TGTGCCAGCAGCTTAAACCCCCCCAATGAGCAGTTCTTC.

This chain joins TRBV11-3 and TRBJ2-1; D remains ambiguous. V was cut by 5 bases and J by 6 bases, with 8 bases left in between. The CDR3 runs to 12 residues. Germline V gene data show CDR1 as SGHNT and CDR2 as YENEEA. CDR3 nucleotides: TGTGCCAGCAGCCACGAAAGCAATGAGCAGTTCTTC. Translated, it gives CASSHESNEQFF.

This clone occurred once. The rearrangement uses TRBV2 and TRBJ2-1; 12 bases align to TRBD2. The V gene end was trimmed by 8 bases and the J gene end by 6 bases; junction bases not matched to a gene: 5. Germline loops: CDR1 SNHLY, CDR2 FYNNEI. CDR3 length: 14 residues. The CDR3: CASLLAGGANEQFF. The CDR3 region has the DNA TGTGCCAGCTTACTAGCGGGAGGCGCCAATGAGCAGTTCTTC. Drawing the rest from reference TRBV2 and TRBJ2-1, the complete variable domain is EPEVTQTPSHQVTQMGQEVILRCVPISNHLYFYWYRQILGQKVEFLVSFYNNEISEKSEIFDDQFSVERPDGSNFTLKIRSTKLEDSAMYFCASLLAGGANEQFFGPGTRLTVL.

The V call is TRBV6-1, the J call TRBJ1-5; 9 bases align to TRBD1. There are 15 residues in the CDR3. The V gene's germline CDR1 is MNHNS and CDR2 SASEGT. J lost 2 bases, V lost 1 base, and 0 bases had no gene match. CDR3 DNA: TGTGCCAGCAGTGAAGGGACAGGGGGCAATCAGCCCCAGCATTTT. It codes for CASSEGTGGNQPQHF.

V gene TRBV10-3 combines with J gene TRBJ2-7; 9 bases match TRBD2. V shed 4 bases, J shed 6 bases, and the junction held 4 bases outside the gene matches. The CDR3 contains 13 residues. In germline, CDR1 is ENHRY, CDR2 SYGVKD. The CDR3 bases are TGTGCCATCAGTGGTAGCGGGAGAAGCGAGCAGTACTTC. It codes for CAISGSGRSEQYF.

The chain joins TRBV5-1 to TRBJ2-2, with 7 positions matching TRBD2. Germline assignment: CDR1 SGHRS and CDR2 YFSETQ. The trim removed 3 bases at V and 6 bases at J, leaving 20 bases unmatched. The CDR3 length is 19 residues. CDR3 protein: CASSSPSVRSEGGPGELFF. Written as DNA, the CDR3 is TGCGCCAGCAGCTCCCCTTCGGTCCGGTCCGAGGGAGGGCCCGGGGAGCTGTTTTTT.

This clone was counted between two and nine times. CDR3 sequence (DNA): TGTGCCAGCTCCCTCGATAAGAGGCTGCAGTACTTC. As protein: CASSLDKRLQYF. The rearrangement links TRBV28 to TRBJ2-7; D is uncertain. CDR3 length: 12 residues. V dropped 8 bases and J dropped 9 bases, with 17 bases sitting between them. Germline V lookup: CDR1 MDHEN, CDR2 SYDVKM. Variable domain in full (rest from reference TRBV28 and TRBJ2-7): DVKVTQSSRYLVKRTGEKVFLECVQDMDHENMFWYRQDPGLGLRLIYFSYDVKMKEKGDIPEGYSVSREKKERFSLILESASTNQTSMYLCASSLDKRLQYFGPGTRLTVT.

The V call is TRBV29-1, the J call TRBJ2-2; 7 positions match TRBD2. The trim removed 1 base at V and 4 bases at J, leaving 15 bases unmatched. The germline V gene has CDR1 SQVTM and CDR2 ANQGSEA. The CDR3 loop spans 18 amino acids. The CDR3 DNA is TGCAGCGTTGAAGGCTACAGGTTGGCGGGAGAGTCCACCGGGGAGCTGTTTTTT. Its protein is CSVEGYRLAGESTGELFF.

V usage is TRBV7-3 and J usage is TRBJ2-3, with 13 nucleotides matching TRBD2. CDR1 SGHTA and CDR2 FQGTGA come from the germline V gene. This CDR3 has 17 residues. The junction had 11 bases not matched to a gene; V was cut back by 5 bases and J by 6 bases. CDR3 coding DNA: TGTGCCAGCAGCCCAACGGGACTAGCGGGAAGATGGGATACGCAGTATTTT. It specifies CASSPTGLAGRWDTQYF. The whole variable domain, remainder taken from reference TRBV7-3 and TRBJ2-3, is GAGVSQTPSNKVTEKGKYVELRCDPISGHTALYWYRQSLGQGPEFLIYFQGTGAADDSGLPNDRFFAVRPEGSVSTLKIQRTERGDSAVYLCASSPTGLAGRWDTQYFGPGTRLTVL.

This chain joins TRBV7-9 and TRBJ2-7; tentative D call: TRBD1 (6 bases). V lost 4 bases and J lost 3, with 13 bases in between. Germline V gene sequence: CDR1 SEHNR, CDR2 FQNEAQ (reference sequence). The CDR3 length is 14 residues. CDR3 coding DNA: TGTGCCAGCAGCTCAACCCAGGGGATCTACGAGCAGTACTTC. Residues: CASSSTQGIYEQYF.

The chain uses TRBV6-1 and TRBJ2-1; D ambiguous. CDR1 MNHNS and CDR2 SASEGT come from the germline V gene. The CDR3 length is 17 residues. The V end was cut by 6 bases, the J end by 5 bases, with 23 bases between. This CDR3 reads CASREHPLQAINNEQFF. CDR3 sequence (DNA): TGTGCCAGCAGAGAACATCCCCTTCAAGCCATCAACAATGAGCAGTTCTTC.

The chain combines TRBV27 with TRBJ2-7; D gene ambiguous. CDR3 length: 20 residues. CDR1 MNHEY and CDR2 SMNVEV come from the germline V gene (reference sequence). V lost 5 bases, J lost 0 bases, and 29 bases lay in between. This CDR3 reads CASSPKASNLYLRFSYEQYF. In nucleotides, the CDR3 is TGTGCCAGCAGTCCCAAGGCCTCGAATCTCTACCTAAGGTTCTCCTACGAGCAGTACTTC.

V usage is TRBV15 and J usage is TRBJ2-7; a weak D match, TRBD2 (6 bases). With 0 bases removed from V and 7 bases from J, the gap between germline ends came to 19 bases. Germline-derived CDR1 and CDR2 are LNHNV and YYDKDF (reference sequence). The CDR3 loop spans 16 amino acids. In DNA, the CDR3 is TGTGCCACCAGCAGAGATAGGAGGCAGGGACTTGGGGAGCAGTACTTC. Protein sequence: CATSRDRRQGLGEQYF.

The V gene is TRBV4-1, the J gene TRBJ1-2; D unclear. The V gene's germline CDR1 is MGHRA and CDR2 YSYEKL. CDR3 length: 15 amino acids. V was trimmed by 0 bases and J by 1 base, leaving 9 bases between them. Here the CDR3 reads CASSQEPRVNYGYTF. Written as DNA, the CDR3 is TGCGCCAGCAGCCAAGAACCCCGGGTTAACTATGGCTACACCTTC.

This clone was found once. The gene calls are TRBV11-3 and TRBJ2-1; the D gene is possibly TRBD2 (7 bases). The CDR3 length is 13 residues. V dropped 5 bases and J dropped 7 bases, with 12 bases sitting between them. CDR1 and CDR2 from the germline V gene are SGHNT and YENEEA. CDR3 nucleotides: TGTGCCAGCAGCGCGAAGGGGGGGAATGAGCAGTTCTTC. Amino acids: CASSAKGGNEQFF. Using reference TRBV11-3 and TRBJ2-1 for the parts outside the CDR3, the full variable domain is EAGVVQSPRYKIIEKKQPVAFWCNPISGHNTLYWYLQNLGQGPELLIRYENEEAVDDSQLPKDRFSAERLKGVDSTLKIQPAELGDSAVYLCASSAKGGNEQFFGPGTRLTVL.

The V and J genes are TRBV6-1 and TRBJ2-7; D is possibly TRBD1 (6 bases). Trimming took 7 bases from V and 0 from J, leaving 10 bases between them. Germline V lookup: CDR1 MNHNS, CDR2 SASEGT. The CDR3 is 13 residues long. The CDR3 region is CASTRTASYEQYF. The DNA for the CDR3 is TGTGCCAGCACCAGGACAGCCTCCTACGAGCAGTACTTC.

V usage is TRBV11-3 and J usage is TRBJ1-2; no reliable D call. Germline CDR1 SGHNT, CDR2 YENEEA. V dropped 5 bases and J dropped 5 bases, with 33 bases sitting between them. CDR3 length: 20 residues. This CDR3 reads CASSTARSDATRQRKYGYTF. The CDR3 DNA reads TGTGCCAGCAGCACCGCCAGGTCGGATGCTACCCGGCAAAGAAAGTATGGCTACACCTTC. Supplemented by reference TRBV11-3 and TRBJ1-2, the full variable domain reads EAGVVQSPRYKIIEKKQPVAFWCNPISGHNTLYWYLQNLGQGPELLIRYENEEAVDDSQLPKDRFSAERLKGVDSTLKIQPAELGDSAVYLCASSTARSDATRQRKYGYTFGSGTRLTVV.

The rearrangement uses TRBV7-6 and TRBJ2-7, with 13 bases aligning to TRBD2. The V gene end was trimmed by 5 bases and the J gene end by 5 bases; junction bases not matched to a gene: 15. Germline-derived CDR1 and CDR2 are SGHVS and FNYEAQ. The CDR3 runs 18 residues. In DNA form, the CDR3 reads TGTGCCAGCAGCAAACCCGGGACTAGCGGGATATTTGCCCACGAGCAGTACTTC. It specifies CASSKPGTSGIFAHEQYF.

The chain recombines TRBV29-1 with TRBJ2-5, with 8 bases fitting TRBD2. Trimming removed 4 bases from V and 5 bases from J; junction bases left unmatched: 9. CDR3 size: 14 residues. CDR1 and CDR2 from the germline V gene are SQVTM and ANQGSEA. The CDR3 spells CSVVGGRSGETQYF. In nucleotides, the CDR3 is TGCAGCGTTGTAGGCGGGAGGTCGGGGGAGACCCAGTACTTC.

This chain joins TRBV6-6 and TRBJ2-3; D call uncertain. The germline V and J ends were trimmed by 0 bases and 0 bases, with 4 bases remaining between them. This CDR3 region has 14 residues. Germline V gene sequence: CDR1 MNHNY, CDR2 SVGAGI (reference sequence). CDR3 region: CASSYSPSTDTQYF. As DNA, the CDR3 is TGTGCCAGCAGTTACTCTCCTAGCACAGATACGCAGTATTTT.

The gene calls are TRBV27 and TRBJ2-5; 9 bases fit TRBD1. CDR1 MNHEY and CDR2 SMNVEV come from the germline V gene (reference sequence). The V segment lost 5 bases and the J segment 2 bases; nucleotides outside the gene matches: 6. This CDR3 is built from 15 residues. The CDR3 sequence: CASSPGTGIQETQYF. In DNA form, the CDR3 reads TGTGCCAGCAGTCCCGGGACAGGGATTCAAGAGACCCAGTACTTC.

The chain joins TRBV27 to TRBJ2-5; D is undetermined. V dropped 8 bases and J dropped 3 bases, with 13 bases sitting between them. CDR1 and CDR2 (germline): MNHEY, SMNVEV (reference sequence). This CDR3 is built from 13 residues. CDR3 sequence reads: CASASTVEETQYF. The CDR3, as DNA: TGTGCCAGCGCATCCACTGTGGAAGAGACCCAGTACTTC.